These T cell receptor beta chains were read from a single sample in a study of blood T cell repertoires in COVID-19. The protocol was immunoSEQ multiplex PCR, while the TCRdb copy is restricted to in-frame clones and leaves out a portion. The sample contains under 15,000 clones, over 90% of which appear only once. Sequencing was done on a sample of peripheral blood. The receptors here all came from a woman aged 70-85 years with active COVID-19. Each CDR3 is given with its conserved first and last residue. D genes are given only for firm matches. Clone size is shown for a subset of rows, as once, few, many or a class of expanded clone.

v_gene	abundance	j_gene	d_gene	CDR3nt	CDR3aa
TRBV29-1	-	TRBJ1-5	-	TGCAGCGTTGAAAGCGGGGGCGGTCAGCCCCAGCATTTT	CSVESGGGQPQHF
TRBV30	-	TRBJ2-7	-	TGTGCCTGGAGTCTACAGGGCCCCTACGAGCAGTACTTC	CAWSLQGPYEQYF
TRBV6-5	-	TRBJ1-1	TRBD1	TGTGCCAGCAGACGTGGGGACAGTAACACTGAAGCTTTCTTT	CASRRGDSNTEAFF
TRBV29-1	-	TRBJ1-1	-	TGCAGCGGCGGGACGGAGAACACTGAAGCTTTCTTT	CSGGTENTEAFF
TRBV7-2	-	TRBJ2-7	-	TGTGCCAGCAGCTTAAGGGTGGGAGCCCTCTACTACGAGCAGTACTTC	CASSLRVGALYYEQYF
TRBV20-1	-	TRBJ2-3	TRBD2	TGCAGTGCGGGACTAGCAGATACGCAGTATTTT	CSAGLADTQYF
TRBV2	-	TRBJ1-5	TRBD1	TGTGCCAGCACCGAACAGGGGACGGTGCAGCCCCAGCATTTT	CASTEQGTVQPQHF
TRBV2	-	TRBJ2-3	TRBD2	TGTGCCAGCAGTGATATGGGGGACTACCCGACAGATACGCAGTATTTT	CASSDMGDYPTDTQYF
TRBV7-7	-	TRBJ2-5	-	TGTGCTAGCAGCCTCGGGACAAACCAAGAGACCCAGTACTTC	CASSLGTNQETQYF
TRBV19	-	TRBJ2-1	TRBD2	TGTGCCAGTAGTATCCTCCTAGCGGGAGCCTACAATGAGCAGTTCTTC	CASSILLAGAYNEQFF
TRBV3-1/TRBV3-2	-	TRBJ2-3	-	TGTGCCAGCAGCCCCCCCGGGGGACGGTCAGATACGCAGTATTTT	CASSPPGGRSDTQYF
TRBV3-1/TRBV3-2	-	TRBJ2-1	TRBD2	TGTGCCAGCAGCAGAACTAGCGGGACTCGATACAATGAGCAGTTCTTC	CASSRTSGTRYNEQFF
TRBV19	-	TRBJ2-6	-	TGTGCCAGTAGTATTTCGTTATCTGGGGCCAACGTCCTGACTTTC	CASSISLSGANVLTF
TRBV5-1	once	TRBJ1-3	-	TGCGCCAGCAGCTTGGCTGACAGTACTGGAAACACCATATATTTT	CASSLADSTGNTIYF
TRBV4-3	-	TRBJ2-7	TRBD1	TGCGCCAGCAGCCAAGAGACAGGGGGTTCATACGAGCAGTACTTC	CASSQETGGSYEQYF
TRBV6-5	-	TRBJ1-4	-	TGTGCCAGCAGAAGAAGCACTAATGAAAAACTGTTTTTT	CASRRSTNEKLFF
TRBV2	-	TRBJ2-1	-	TGTGCCAGCAGACTCGTGGATGAGCAGTTCTTC	CASRLVDEQFF
TRBV30	-	TRBJ2-7	-	TGTGCCTGGAGTGTCGGATACCAGGGTTACGAGCAGTACTTC	CAWSVGYQGYEQYF
TRBV2	-	TRBJ2-1	-	TGTGCCAGCAAGGGGTCTAGCTCCTACAATGAGCAGTTCTTC	CASKGSSSYNEQFF
TRBV5-1	-	TRBJ2-1	-	TGCGCCAGCAGCCCTTGGACAGATTACAGGTCCTACAATGAGCAGTTCTTC	CASSPWTDYRSYNEQFF
TRBV5-1	-	TRBJ1-1	TRBD1	TGCGCCAGCAGCTTGGACGGGACAGGGGGTACTGAAGCTTTCTTT	CASSLDGTGGTEAFF
TRBV11-2	-	TRBJ2-7	-	TGTGCCAGCAGCTTCGGGGGAGCCGCAGCCTACGAGCAGTACTTC	CASSFGGAAAYEQYF
TRBV27	-	TRBJ1-2	-	TGTGCCAGCAGGAGCTATGGCTACACCTTC	CASRSYGYTF
TRBV30	once	TRBJ1-4	-	TGTGCCTGGAGTGGTCGCGCTAATGAAAAACTGTTTTTT	CAWSGRANEKLFF
TRBV6-6	-	TRBJ2-1	TRBD2	TGTGCCAGCAGTTACGGTGGACTAGGGTACAATGAGCAGTTCTTC	CASSYGGLGYNEQFF
TRBV4-3	-	TRBJ2-5	TRBD2	TGCGCCAGCAGCCTAGGGGCTAGCGGGGAAAACCCGTACCATGAGACCCAGTACTTC	CASSLGASGENPYHETQYF
TRBV19	once	TRBJ2-1	TRBD2	TGTGCCAGTAGTGGGCCCAGCGGGGGTTTCCACAATGAGCAGTTCTTC	CASSGPSGGFHNEQFF
TRBV9	-	TRBJ1-4	TRBD1	TGTGCCAGCAGCTTTCGACAGGGCGATAATGAAAAACTGTTTTTT	CASSFRQGDNEKLFF
TRBV5-5	-	TRBJ2-5	TRBD1	TGTGCCAGCAGCTCACAGGGGGGAGAGACCCAGTACTTC	CASSSQGGETQYF
TRBV11-3	-	TRBJ1-1	-	TGTGCCAGCAGCTTTTCCGGGGAGCCGAACACTGAAGCTTTCTTT	CASSFSGEPNTEAFF
TRBV7-9	-	TRBJ2-2	TRBD1	TGTGCCAGCAGCCCATCACACCGGGACAGGGGTGCCGGGGAGCTGTTTTTT	CASSPSHRDRGAGELFF
TRBV2	-	TRBJ2-3	TRBD1	TGTGCCAGCAGGAGAGAGACAGGGGGCCCGGCAGATACGCAGTATTTT	CASRRETGGPADTQYF